Each of the 29 T cell receptor beta chains below was sequenced from the same sample in a study of cytomegalovirus exposure and HLA in healthy donors. PCR used 60 Vbeta primers and 13 Jbeta primers. The protocol was immunoSEQ multiplex PCR, while the TCRdb copy is restricted to in-frame clones and leaves out a portion. The sample shows 110,000 to 150,000 clones, around 75% of them seen only once. The sample consisted of PBMCs. These receptor sequences come from a woman in her thirties in good health and CMV-seronegative.

The V call is TRBV11-2, the J call TRBJ2-3; 8 bases are a match to TRBD2. After removal of 3 bases from V and 0 bases from J, the junction contained 5 bases not matched to a gene. Germline CDR1 reads SGHAT; CDR2 reads FQNNGV. CDR3 length: 16 residues. As DNA, the CDR3 is TGTGCCAGCAGCTTCACTAGCGGACCCAGCACAGATACGCAGTATTTT. This codes for CASSFTSGPSTDTQYF.

This rearrangement joins TRBV28 to TRBJ1-6, with a tentative D call TRBD1 (6 bases). The CDR3 consists of 16 residues. V shed 5 bases and J shed 6 bases, with 17 bases lying between them. The germline CDR1 and CDR2 sequences are MDHEN and SYDVKM. CDR3 loop: CASSKPPGHGNSPLHF. The CDR3 DNA sequence: TGTGCCAGCAGTAAACCCCCGGGACACGGTAATTCACCCCTCCACTTT.

Only a few counts were recorded for this clone. V is TRBV2 and J is TRBJ1-1, with unresolved D. Germline V CDR1 and CDR2: SNHLY, FYNNEI. The ends were cut back, 6 bases at V and 3 bases at J, with 17 bases in the middle. The CDR3 spans 15 residues. The CDR3 region is CASSSPGGYDTEAFF. As DNA, the CDR3 is TGTGCCAGCAGCTCGCCGGGAGGGTATGACACTGAAGCTTTCTTT.

The rearrangement joins TRBV5-1 to TRBJ2-1; 8 bases are a match to TRBD1. This CDR3 is 14 amino acids long. CDR1 is SGHRS and CDR2 is YFSETQ in the germline V gene. The J segment lost 5 bases and the V segment lost 3 bases, leaving 4 bases of the junction unmatched. The DNA of the CDR3 is TGCGCCAGCAGCTGGGGGACAGGCAACAATGAGCAGTTCTTC. Its translation is CASSWGTGNNEQFF.

V gene TRBV19 combines with J gene TRBJ1-2; D is unclear. The germline CDR1 and CDR2 sequences are LNHDA and SQIVND (reference sequence). V lost 6 bases and J lost 5, with 13 bases in between. This CDR3 spans 13 amino acids. The CDR3 loop reads CASSPERPYGYTF. CDR3 in DNA: TGTGCCAGTAGCCCGGAGAGACCTTATGGCTACACCTTC.

The rearrangement links TRBV6-1 to TRBJ2-7; TRBD1 aligns across 7 bases. The CDR3 is made up of 15 amino acids. The germline gives CDR1 MNHNS, CDR2 SASEGT. Trimming removed 6 bases from V and 0 bases from J; junction bases left unmatched: 8. This CDR3 reads CASRRSRDSSYEQYF. The CDR3 region has the DNA TGTGCCAGCAGAAGGTCCCGGGACAGCTCCTACGAGCAGTACTTC.

The rearrangement uses TRBV7-9 and TRBJ1-3; the D gene is possibly TRBD1 (5 bases). V lost 5 bases and J lost 1, with 9 bases in between. The CDR3 loop spans 14 amino acids. From germline, CDR1 is SEHNR and CDR2 FQNEAQ (reference sequence). The CDR3 DNA follows: TGTGCCAGCAGCCCGGGGGAGTCTGGAAACACCATATATTTT. Its protein product is CASSPGESGNTIYF.

The chain is built from TRBV6-6 and TRBJ1-5, with TRBD1 matching 10 bases. Trimming removed 5 bases from V and 2 bases from J; junction bases left unmatched: 0. CDR1 is MNHNY, CDR2 SVGAGI, per germline (reference sequence). The CDR3 length is 14 residues. The CDR3 loop reads CASSGQGGNQPQHF. CDR3 coding DNA: TGTGCCAGCAGTGGACAGGGGGGCAATCAGCCCCAGCATTTT.

The CDR3 is CASSLADRYEQYF. The CDR3 nucleotides read TGTGCCAGCAGCTTAGCTGACAGATACGAGCAGTACTTC. This chain uses TRBV11-2 with TRBJ2-7, with a weak D call TRBD1 (5 bases). V gave up 1 base and J gave up 4 bases, with 8 bases separating them. Germline CDR1 is SGHAT and CDR2 is FQNNGV. The CDR3 has 13 residues.

The J gene is TRBJ1-5, the V gene TRBV11-2; D is uncertain. CDR3 length: 13 amino acids. Trimming shortened V by 0 bases and J by 9 bases, and 9 bases separated the two germline ends. Germline V gene data show CDR1 as SGHAT and CDR2 as FQNNGV. The CDR3 DNA is TGTGCCAGCAGCTTAGAGAACCGGTCGCCCCAGCATTTT. Translating it yields CASSLENRSPQHF.

The chain employs TRBV28 and TRBJ1-5; maybe TRBD1 (5 bases). The ends were cut back, 4 bases at V and 3 bases at J, with 13 bases in the middle. The CDR3 runs to 15 residues. CDR1 and CDR2 (germline): MDHEN, SYDVKM. The CDR3 here is CASSSFDRFNQPQHF. The CDR3 DNA is TGTGCCAGCAGTTCCTTCGACAGATTCAATCAGCCCCAGCATTTT. Together with reference TRBV28 and TRBJ1-5, the CDR3 gives the full variable domain: DVKVTQSSRYLVKRTGEKVFLECVQDMDHENMFWYRQDPGLGLRLIYFSYDVKMKEKGDIPEGYSVSREKKERFSLILESASTNQTSMYLCASSSFDRFNQPQHFGDGTRLSIL.

The chain uses TRBV28 and TRBJ1-1; TRBD1 aligns across 12 bases. Trimming took 6 bases from V and 7 from J; bases not matched to a gene: 12. Germline V lookup: CDR1 MDHEN, CDR2 SYDVKM. CDR3 size: 16 residues. DNA of the CDR3: TGTGCCAGCAGCCCTGTCCCGGGACAGGGGGCCCGTGAAGCTTTCTTT. It translates to CASSPVPGQGAREAFF.

The V and J genes are TRBV5-6 and TRBJ2-3; D remains ambiguous. The germline V gene has CDR1 SGHDT and CDR2 YYEEEE. V lost 0 bases, J lost 6 bases, and 11 bases lay in between. The CDR3 length is 14 residues. The CDR3 protein is CASSLELGLDTQYF. DNA for the CDR3: TGTGCCAGCAGCTTGGAGCTAGGTCTGGATACGCAGTATTTT.

V is TRBV19 and J is TRBJ2-2; 8 bases fit TRBD1. J lost 1 base, V lost 7 bases, and 2 bases had no gene match. The germline CDR1 and CDR2 sequences are LNHDA and SQIVND (reference sequence). The CDR3 is 14 amino acids. The CDR3 is CASTDRGNTGELFF. The CDR3 coding sequence is TGTGCCAGTACTGACAGGGGGAACACCGGGGAGCTGTTTTTT. The whole variable domain, remainder taken from reference TRBV19 and TRBJ2-2, is DGGITQSPKYLFRKEGQNVTLSCEQNLNHDAMYWYRQDPGQGLRLIYYSQIVNDFQKGDIAEGYSVSREKKESFPLTVTSAQKNPTAFYLCASTDRGNTGELFFGEGSRLTVL.

The chain couples TRBV7-9 to TRBJ2-7; possibly TRBD1 for D (5 bases). V was trimmed by 2 bases and J by 5 bases, leaving 10 bases between them. The CDR3 runs to 13 residues. Germline CDR1 reads SEHNR; CDR2 reads FQNEAQ (reference sequence). The CDR3 loop is CASSLTAGNEQYF. The CDR3 bases are TGTGCCAGCAGCTTAACCGCAGGGAACGAGCAGTACTTC.

The chain is built from TRBV7-2 and TRBJ2-5; the D is unclear. Trimming left V 0 bases short and J 9 bases short, with 8 bases between. From germline, CDR1 is SGHTA and CDR2 FQGNSA. CDR3 length: 12 amino acids. CDR3 coding DNA: TGTGCCAGCAGCTTAGCGGCTAGGTCCCAGTACTTC. It encodes CASSLAARSQYF.

This chain's CDR3 is CASNQQGPNTEAFF. CDR3 in DNA: TGTGCCAGCAACCAACAGGGACCGAACACTGAAGCTTTCTTT. The chain links TRBV11-2 to TRBJ1-1; a weak D match, TRBD1 (6 bases). The CDR3 has 14 amino acids. CDR1 is SGHAT and CDR2 is FQNNGV in the germline V gene. Between the trimmed V and J ends, which lost 7 bases and 1 base, there was a span of 13 bases.

The sample holds a few counts of this clone. V is TRBV5-8 and J is TRBJ1-5, with 8 bases matching TRBD1. The trim removed 4 bases at V and 6 bases at J, leaving 6 bases unmatched. In germline, CDR1 is SGHTS, CDR2 YDEGEE. This CDR3 is built from 14 residues. CDR3 loop: CASSVTGGIQPQHF. The CDR3 region has the DNA TGTGCCAGCAGCGTAACAGGGGGTATTCAGCCCCAGCATTTT. Looking up the rest from reference TRBV5-8 and TRBJ1-5 gives the full variable domain: EAGVTQSPTHLIKTRGQQATLRCSPISGHTSVYWYQQALGLGLQFLLWYDEGEERNRGNFPPRFSGRQFPNYSSELNVNALELEDSALYLCASSVTGGIQPQHFGDGTRLSIL.

This clone was seen only a few times. The chain couples TRBV2 to TRBJ1-1; a possible D gene is TRBD1 (5 bases). There are 12 residues in the CDR3. Germline V gene data show CDR1 as SNHLY and CDR2 as FYNNEI. V gave up 4 bases and J gave up 6 bases, with 9 bases separating them. The DNA for the CDR3 is TGTGCCAGCAGTGTCTGGGACTCTGAAGCTTTCTTT. Its translation is CASSVWDSEAFF.

V gene TRBV4-2 combines with J gene TRBJ2-3; the match to TRBD2 covers 10 bases. The V and J ends lost 1 base and 2 bases, in that order; junction bases with no gene match: 9. The germline V gene has CDR1 LGHNA and CDR2 YNFKEQ. The CDR3 covers 18 residues. Written as DNA, the CDR3 is TGTGCCAGCAGCCAAGCCCTGAGAGCGGGAGGGTACACAGATACGCAGTATTTT. It specifies CASSQALRAGGYTDTQYF.

The V call is TRBV4-1, the J call TRBJ1-1; 12 nucleotides align to TRBD1. The CDR3 totals 17 residues. J was trimmed by 4 bases and V by 1 base; bases with no gene match: 7. The V gene's germline CDR1 is MGHRA and CDR2 YSYEKL. The CDR3 is CASSQGRDRGLSTEAFF. The CDR3, as DNA: TGCGCCAGCAGCCAAGGCCGGGACAGGGGGCTGAGCACTGAAGCTTTCTTT.

This chain uses TRBV10-3 with TRBJ2-7, with 12 bases fitting TRBD2. The CDR3 has 16 amino acids. Germline CDR1 is ENHRY and CDR2 is SYGVKD. With V trimmed by 8 bases and J by 4 bases, 12 bases remained unmatched. The CDR3 DNA sequence: TGTGCCATCCTCGGTTTAAGACTAGCGGGGGTTTACGAGCAGTACGTC. It encodes CAILGLRLAGVYEQYV.

The CDR3 loop is CASSQTGVVAFF. The CDR3 DNA sequence: TGTGCCAGTAGTCAAACAGGGGTGGTGGCTTTCTTT. The genes are TRBV19 and TRBJ1-1; 7 bases agree with TRBD1. Germline trimming cut 5 bases from V and 11 bases from J; bases unmatched to any gene: 8. Germline V gene data show CDR1 as LNHDA and CDR2 as SQIVND (reference sequence). This CDR3 is 12 amino acids long.

The rearrangement links TRBV6-6 to TRBJ1-4; D possibly corresponds to TRBD1 (5 bases). The CDR3 extends over 15 amino acids. Germline lookup yields CDR1 MNHNY and CDR2 SVGAGI (reference sequence). Trimming pared 5 bases from V and 1 base from J, leaving 11 bases between. The CDR3 is CASSPLGGTNEKLFF. In nucleotides, the CDR3 is TGTGCCAGCAGTCCCCTCGGGGGAACTAATGAAAAACTGTTTTTT.

The rearrangement uses TRBV5-4 and TRBJ2-5; tentative D call: TRBD2 (5 bases). The germline V gene has CDR1 SGHNT and CDR2 YYREEE (reference sequence). Trimming removed 2 bases from V and 5 bases from J, with 10 bases in between. The CDR3 totals 13 residues. The CDR3 nucleotides are TGTGCCAGCAGCTTTGGCGGGCGGGAGACCCAGTACTTC. Protein: CASSFGGRETQYF.

V gene TRBV18 combines with J gene TRBJ2-3; 8 bases line up with TRBD2. Germline V gives CDR1 KGHSH, CDR2 LQKENI. The CDR3 covers 14 residues. V lost 4 bases and J lost 5; bases outside the gene matches: 5. CDR3 bases: TGTGCCAGCTCACAGGGACTAGTTGGAGATACGCAGTATTTT. Its translation: CASSQGLVGDTQYF.

This clone appeared a few times. The CDR3 nucleotides are TGTGCCAGCAGCTTATCCCGGGCCCAGTACTTC. Amino acid sequence: CASSLSRAQYF. This chain links TRBV7-8 with TRBJ2-5; D call uncertain. Germline CDR1 SGHVS, CDR2 FQNEAQ. V lost 2 bases and J lost 9, with 7 bases in between. The CDR3 runs to 11 residues.

The chain joins TRBV7-9 to TRBJ1-1; D is ambiguous. V dropped 2 bases and J dropped 1 base, with 8 bases sitting between them. There are 14 residues in the CDR3. The germline V gene has CDR1 SEHNR and CDR2 FQNEAQ (reference sequence). The CDR3 here is CASSLYPGNTEAFF. CDR3 DNA sequence: TGTGCCAGCAGCTTATATCCGGGGAACACTGAAGCTTTCTTT.

Only one count was recorded for this clone. The chain employs TRBV5-4 and TRBJ2-1; D is uncertain. Deletions cut 1 base from V and 4 bases from J, with 12 bases between. CDR3 length equals 15 residues. Germline V gene sequence: CDR1 SGHNT, CDR2 YYREEE (reference sequence). The CDR3: CASSLIEVTYNEQFF. CDR3 nucleotides: TGTGCCAGCAGCTTGATAGAAGTAACGTACAATGAGCAGTTCTTC.